These T cell receptor beta chains were read from a single sample in a study of T cell responses to AZD1222 COVID-19 vaccine. Sequencing was performed with immunoSEQ multiplex PCR; in TCRdb, only in-frame clones are kept and a portion is missing. The data hold some 100,000 clones, with about 94% observed a single time. The sequenced sample was peripheral blood, obtained 28 days after the second AZD1222 dose. The receptors were gathered from an adult who received the AZD1222 COVID-19 vaccine. Each CDR3 is given with its conserved first and last residue. D genes are given only for firm matches. Expanded clones get a size class; other rows say once, few or many, or leave the size out.

j_call d_call v_call clone_size cdr3_aa cdr3_nt
TRBJ1-2 . TRBV15 . CATSRDKAPSGYTF TGTGCCACCAGCAGAGATAAGGCCCCGTCGGGCTACACCTTC
TRBJ1-2 TRBD1 TRBV24-1 . CATDRDRPSMLGYGYTF TGTGCCACCGACCGGGACAGACCATCGATGTTGGGGTATGGCTACACCTTC
TRBJ2-5 . TRBV21-1 . CASSTPRDRRQETQYF TGTGCCAGCAGCACCCCCCGGGACAGGAGGCAAGAGACCCAGTACTTC
TRBJ2-4 . TRBV7-9 once CASSFAATNIQYF TGTGCCAGCAGCTTCGCCGCAACGAACATTCAGTACTTC
TRBJ2-2 . TRBV6-5 . CATRAVSPTGELFF TGTGCCACCAGGGCGGTTTCTCCGACCGGGGAGCTGTTTTTT
TRBJ1-6 TRBD1 TRBV7-8 . CASSLGTGGGSPLHF TGTGCCAGCAGCTTAGGGACAGGGGGAGGGTCACCCCTCCACTTT
TRBJ1-3 . TRBV24-1 . CATSDGGNTIYF TGTGCCACCAGTGACGGGGGAAACACCATATATTTT
TRBJ2-2 . TRBV6-1 . CASSDQPGYTGELFF TGTGCCAGCAGTGACCAGCCCGGGTACACCGGGGAGCTGTTTTTT
TRBJ2-6 . TRBV4-3 once CASSQAQGTGANVLTF TGCGCCAGCAGCCAAGCCCAGGGAACCGGGGCCAACGTCCTGACTTTC
TRBJ2-3 TRBD1 TRBV9 . CASSPDRGTDTQYF TGTGCCAGCAGCCCCGACAGGGGTACAGATACGCAGTATTTT
TRBJ2-6 . TRBV11-3 . CASSLGDRGANVLTF TGTGCCAGCAGCTTAGGGGACCGCGGGGCCAACGTCCTGACTTTC
TRBJ1-1 . TRBV4-1 . CASSQEGGVNTEAFF TGCGCCAGCAGCCAAGAGGGGGGGGTGAACACTGAAGCTTTCTTT
TRBJ2-7 TRBD1 TRBV5-1 . CASSFTGGSYEQYF TGCGCCAGCAGCTTCACAGGGGGGTCCTACGAGCAGTACTTC
TRBJ2-7 . TRBV7-6 . CASSSIIGTSSYEQYF TGTGCCAGCAGCTCAATAATTGGAACAAGCTCCTACGAGCAGTACTTC
TRBJ2-2 . TRBV5-1 . CASSDYGGELFF TGCGCCAGCAGCGACTACGGAGGGGAGCTGTTTTTT
TRBJ1-2 TRBD1 TRBV6-6 . CASGGGGGYGYTF TGTGCCAGCGGAGGGGGCGGCGGCTATGGCTACACCTTC
TRBJ1-2 . TRBV9 . CASSVSGDDDGYTF TGTGCCAGCAGCGTTTCTGGGGACGACGATGGCTACACCTTC
TRBJ2-1 TRBD1 TRBV6-5 . CASSYRDRGSNEQFF TGTGCCAGCAGTTACCGGGACAGGGGGAGTAATGAGCAGTTCTTC
TRBJ1-5 . TRBV5-1 . CASSWGAQEGNQPQHF TGCGCCAGCAGCTGGGGGGCGCAGGAGGGGAATCAGCCCCAGCATTTT
TRBJ1-1 . TRBV6-5 . CASSQWADTEAFF TGTGCCAGTTCACAGTGGGCTGACACTGAAGCTTTCTTT
TRBJ1-2 TRBD1 TRBV5-1 . CASREGAEYGYTF TGCGCCAGCAGGGAGGGGGCAGAGTATGGCTACACCTTC
TRBJ2-3 . TRBV14 . CASSQELAGTPKDTQYF TGTGCCAGCAGCCAAGAGCTGGCGGGAACCCCAAAAGATACGCAGTATTTT
TRBJ1-1 . TRBV30 . CAWSPGTEAFF TGTGCCTGGAGTCCGGGAACTGAAGCTTTCTTT
TRBJ2-5 . TRBV11-2 once CASSLGLATQTQYF TGTGCCAGCAGCTTAGGGCTAGCGACTCAGACCCAGTACTTC
TRBJ1-2 . TRBV20-1 . CSAPGDGYTF TGCAGTGCCCCAGGGGATGGCTACACCTTC
TRBJ1-2 TRBD1 TRBV7-3 . CASSHDPTGYYGYTF TGTGCCAGCAGCCACGACCCGACAGGGTACTATGGCTACACCTTC
TRBJ1-1 TRBD1 TRBV5-1 . CASSLRQGNTEAFF TGCGCCAGCAGCTTGCGACAGGGGAACACTGAAGCTTTCTTT
TRBJ2-7 . TRBV6-5 . CASSSPYEQYF TGTGCCAGCAGCTCCCCCTACGAGCAGTACTTC
TRBJ2-1 . TRBV25-1 . CASSVAGVNGVNEQFF TGTGCCAGCAGTGTAGCAGGGGTCAACGGGGTCAATGAGCAGTTCTTC
TRBJ2-2 . TRBV27 . CASSWQGNTGELFF TGTGCCAGCAGTTGGCAGGGGAACACCGGGGAGCTGTTTTTT
TRBJ1-1 . TRBV5-4 once CASSPGQPAKAFF TGTGCCAGCAGCCCAGGACAGCCGGCAAAAGCTTTCTTT
TRBJ1-5 . TRBV27 . CASSIHSDSNQPQHF TGTGCCAGCAGTATACACAGCGATAGCAATCAGCCCCAGCATTTT
TRBJ2-3 . TRBV7-2 few CASSLEAALYHTQYF TGTGCCAGCAGCTTAGAGGCAGCTTTATACCATACGCAGTATTTT
TRBJ1-1 . TRBV4-2 few CASSHLRDSSEAFF TGTGCCAGCAGCCATCTCCGGGATTCATCCGAAGCTTTCTTT
TRBJ1-2 . TRBV3-1/TRBV3-2 . CASSQDRIQAGYTF TGTGCCAGCAGCCAAGATCGGATTCAAGCTGGCTACACCTTC
TRBJ1-4 . TRBV7-2 . CASSLETKSTNEKLFF TGTGCCAGCAGCTTAGAGACAAAGTCAACTAATGAAAAACTGTTTTTT
TRBJ2-5 . TRBV7-2 . CASSFSAGEETQYF TGTGCCAGCAGCTTTAGCGCGGGCGAGGAGACCCAGTACTTC
TRBJ1-4 TRBD1 TRBV7-2 . CASSLARGGGNEKLFF TGTGCCAGCAGCTTAGCCCGAGGAGGGGGCAATGAAAAACTGTTTTTT
TRBJ1-2 . TRBV30 . CAWSVHGYGYTF TGTGCCTGGAGTGTACACGGCTATGGCTACACCTTC
TRBJ1-1 TRBD1 TRBV7-2 . CASSRDRGAEAFF TGTGCCAGCAGCCGAGACAGGGGGGCTGAAGCTTTCTTT
TRBJ2-3 TRBD1 TRBV27 . CASRRTGSTDTQYF TGTGCCAGCCGCCGGACAGGGAGCACAGATACGCAGTATTTT
TRBJ1-1 . TRBV29-1 once CSADGQLNTEAFF TGCAGCGCTGACGGACAACTGAACACTGAAGCTTTCTTT
TRBJ1-5 . TRBV5-6 . CASSLGAGSYQPQHF TGTGCCAGCAGCTTAGGGGCAGGGTCCTATCAGCCCCAGCATTTT
TRBJ1-1 . TRBV9 . CASSPGARTEAFF TGTGCCAGCAGCCCGGGGGCGCGGACTGAAGCTTTCTTT
TRBJ1-1 . TRBV5-4 . CASSLALRDMNTEAFF TGTGCCAGCAGCTTGGCCCTCAGGGATATGAACACTGAAGCTTTCTTT
TRBJ1-1 . TRBV13 once CASRVGNTEAFF TGTGCCAGCAGGGTTGGGAACACTGAAGCTTTCTTT
TRBJ1-1 . TRBV6-5 once CASSYQGGYTEAFF TGTGCCAGCAGTTACCAAGGCGGGTACACTGAAGCTTTCTTT
TRBJ2-2 TRBD2 TRBV9 . CASSVAGGPTGELFF TGTGCCAGCAGCGTAGCGGGGGGACCCACCGGGGAGCTGTTTTTT
TRBJ1-2 TRBD1 TRBV2 . CASSTDRARHGYTF TGTGCCAGCAGTACCGACAGGGCGCGACATGGCTACACCTTC